This is a list of T cell receptor beta chains from one sample in a study of OX40 agonist ivuxolimab in advanced cancers. Method: immunoSEQ multiplex PCR; TCRdb's copy keeps in-frame clones and lacks some. Of over 85,000 clones listed, roughly 87% are singletons. Specimen: CD4+ or CD8+ T cells sorted from blood, collected in a trial of the OX40 agonist ivuxolimab. The receptors derive from an adult with an advanced solid tumor such as melanoma, head and neck, liver or kidney cancer. Each CDR3 is given with its conserved first and last residue. A D gene is named only where the DNA matches it firmly. The size field is filled for only some rows; it gives once, few, many or a size class.

TRBV4-3	NA	NA	TRBJ2-7	CASSQDTGPYEQYF	TGCGCCAGCAGCCAAGATACAGGGCCCTACGAGCAGTACTTC
TRBV11-1	NA	NA	TRBJ2-7	CASSLNLNYEQYF	TGTGCCAGCAGCTTAAACCTCAACTACGAGCAGTACTTC
TRBV30	TRBD1	NA	TRBJ1-2	CAWNPGTVQYGYTF	TGTGCCTGGAATCCCGGGACAGTACAATATGGCTACACCTTC
TRBV10-3	TRBD1	NA	TRBJ1-4	CAISLGQGDEKLFF	TGTGCCATCAGTTTGGGACAGGGGGATGAAAAACTGTTTTTT
TRBV5-4	TRBD2	NA	TRBJ2-5	CASSVGLAQETQYF	TGTGCCAGCAGCGTTGGACTAGCGCAAGAGACCCAGTACTTC
TRBV10-2	TRBD1	NA	TRBJ2-5	CASSEERTGIQETQYF	TGCGCCAGCAGTGAGGAACGGACAGGGATACAAGAGACCCAGTACTTC
TRBV2	NA	NA	TRBJ1-1	CASYSRLPLIEAFF	TGTGCCAGCTATAGTAGGTTACCCCTCATTGAAGCTTTCTTT
TRBV19	NA	NA	TRBJ1-1	CASSIGMGTEAFF	TGTGCCAGTAGTATAGGGATGGGCACTGAAGCTTTCTTT
TRBV29-1	NA	NA	TRBJ2-3	CSVEVGGPTDTQYF	TGCAGCGTTGAAGTAGGCGGTCCCACAGATACGCAGTATTTT
TRBV19	TRBD1	NA	TRBJ2-4	CASSDREGDIQYF	TGTGCCAGTAGTGACAGGGAAGGGGACATTCAGTACTTC
TRBV5-4	NA	NA	TRBJ2-1	CASSLKLTTYNEQFF	TGTGCCAGCAGCTTGAAGCTGACTACCTACAATGAGCAGTTCTTC
TRBV6-1	TRBD2	NA	TRBJ2-7	CASSEARASGSSEQYF	TGTGCCAGCAGTGAAGCGAGGGCTAGCGGGAGCTCCGAGCAGTACTTC
TRBV5-1	NA	few	TRBJ2-2	CASSWSTGELFF	TGCGCCAGCAGCTGGAGCACCGGGGAGCTGTTTTTT